These 29 T cell receptor beta chains share one sample of origin, sequenced in a study of cytomegalovirus exposure and HLA in healthy donors. Assay: immunoSEQ multiplex PCR; the TCRdb copy retains only in-frame clones and omits some. The sample yields about 74,000 clones, 94% seen once. The specimen was PBMCs. These receptors all stem from a young woman in good health and CMV-seropositive.

This chain connects TRBV4-1 to TRBJ2-3; a possible D gene is TRBD1 (5 bases). The CDR3 length is 15 residues. CDR1 and CDR2 (germline): MGHRA, YSYEKL. With 1 base removed from V and 6 bases from J, the gap between germline ends came to 14 bases. Here the CDR3 reads CASSQVWGTGDTQYF. DNA of the CDR3: TGCGCCAGCAGCCAAGTTTGGGGCACTGGGGATACGCAGTATTTT.

Only one count was recorded for this clone. CDR3 region: CASSIRGREQYF. In DNA form, the CDR3 reads TGTGCCAGCAGTATTAGGGGCCGGGAGCAGTACTTC. This chain uses TRBV6-1 with TRBJ2-7, with D possibly matching TRBD1 (5 bases). Trimming took off 5 bases at V and 7 bases at J, with 12 bases between the two ends. CDR3 size: 12 residues. The germline V gene has CDR1 MNHNS and CDR2 SASEGT.

The chain is built from TRBV7-3 and TRBJ1-1; no clear D gene. This CDR3 is built from 14 residues. Germline V gene sequence: CDR1 SGHTA, CDR2 FQGTGA. V was clipped by 1 base and J by 5 bases, with 11 bases between them. CDR3 nucleotide sequence: TGTGCCAGCAGCTTAATGGCGGACTCAACTGAAGCTTTCTTT. Its protein is CASSLMADSTEAFF.

The chain employs TRBV29-1 and TRBJ1-1; weak D call: TRBD1 (6 bases). Germline-derived CDR1 and CDR2 are SQVTM and ANQGSEA. The CDR3 has 12 residues. The ends were cut back, 4 bases at V and 1 base at J, with 7 bases in the middle. The CDR3 region has the DNA TGCAGCGTTGGAGGGGGGAACACTGAAGCTTTCTTT. Translating gives CSVGGGNTEAFF.

V usage is TRBV11-2 and J usage is TRBJ2-3, with TRBD2 identical over 15 bases. The CDR3 has 16 amino acids. Germline assignment: CDR1 SGHAT and CDR2 FQNNGV. Trimming took 3 bases from V and 4 from J; bases not matched to a gene: 2. CDR3 protein: CASSFGTSGRSDTQYF. The CDR3 DNA sequence: TGTGCCAGCAGCTTCGGGACTAGCGGGAGGTCAGATACGCAGTATTTT.

The chain links TRBV5-5 to TRBJ1-1, with a tentative D call TRBD1 (6 bases). Trimming removed 3 bases at V and 4 bases at J, with 13 bases between. The CDR3 is 14 amino acids. CDR1 is SGHKS, CDR2 YYEKEE, per germline (reference sequence). The DNA of the CDR3 is TGTGCCAGCAGCTGGGGGGGCGAATCCACTGAAGCTTTCTTT. It is translated as CASSWGGESTEAFF.

The chain has TRBV18 and TRBJ2-5; the D is unclear. V lost 3 bases and J lost 1, with 9 bases in between. There are 14 residues in the CDR3. Looked up from germline, CDR1 is KGHSH and CDR2 is LQKENI. Written as DNA, the CDR3 is TGTGCCAGCTCACCTTTGGCTGTCCAAGAGACCCAGTACTTC. This translates into CASSPLAVQETQYF.

The chain is built from TRBV7-2 and TRBJ1-5; 8 positions match TRBD1. From germline, CDR1 is SGHTA and CDR2 FQGNSA. This CDR3 has 17 amino acids. J gave up 0 bases and V 1 base, and 5 bases lay outside the gene matches. The CDR3: CASSLVVTGDSNQPQHF. The CDR3 DNA reads TGTGCCAGCAGCTTAGTCGTGACAGGGGATAGCAATCAGCCCCAGCATTTT.

The V and J genes are TRBV7-8 and TRBJ1-3; TRBD1 aligns across 7 bases. J lost 8 bases, V lost 5 bases, and 9 bases had no gene match. Germline loops: CDR1 SGHVS, CDR2 FQNEAQ. CDR3 length: 14 amino acids. CDR3 in DNA: TGTGCCAGCAGCCCCCGACAGGGAGGAGACACCATATATTTT. Its protein product is CASSPRQGGDTIYF. Drawing the rest from reference TRBV7-8 and TRBJ1-3, the complete variable domain is GAGVSQSPRYKVAKRGQDVALRCDPISGHVSLFWYQQALGQGPEFLTYFQNEAQLDKSGLPSDRFFAERPEGSVSTLKIQRTQQEDSAVYLCASSPRQGGDTIYFGEGSWLTVV.

The V and J genes are TRBV14 and TRBJ2-1; tentative D call: TRBD1 (5 bases). The CDR3 has 12 amino acids. V gave up 8 bases and J gave up 9 bases, with 14 bases separating them. The germline V gene has CDR1 SGHDN and CDR2 FVKESK. The CDR3 DNA sequence: TGTGCCAGCGCAGGGATTAAGGGTGAGCAGTTCTTC. It is translated as CASAGIKGEQFF.

CDR3 residues: CASRGQVYSGNTIYF. CDR3 bases: TGTGCCAGCAGGGGACAGGTTTACTCTGGAAACACCATATATTTT. V gene TRBV7-9 combines with J gene TRBJ1-3, with 8 bases identical to TRBD1. The CDR3 spans 15 residues. Germline assignment: CDR1 SEHNR and CDR2 FQNEAQ (reference sequence). J lost 0 bases, V lost 6 bases, and 4 bases had no gene match.

The V and J genes are TRBV9 and TRBJ1-4; 9 bases match TRBD1. Trimming took 3 bases from V and 13 from J; bases not matched to a gene: 28. Germline V gene data show CDR1 as SGDLS and CDR2 as YYNGEE. This CDR3 is built from 20 residues. CDR3 DNA: TGTGCCAGCAGCGCAGCCGGGACAGGGATTCCTAACCTTGAAATTGTGGTACTGTTTTTT. Protein product: CASSAAGTGIPNLEIVVLFF.

V and J are TRBV7-9 and TRBJ1-4; 10 bases agree with TRBD1. V lost 2 bases to trimming and J lost 2 bases; unmatched junction nucleotides: 11. Looked up from germline, CDR1 is SEHNR and CDR2 is FQNEAQ (reference sequence). This CDR3 spans 19 amino acids. This chain's CDR3 is CASSLSWTGGFVTNEKLFF. In DNA form, the CDR3 reads TGTGCCAGCAGCTTATCGTGGACAGGGGGTTTTGTGACTAATGAAAAACTGTTTTTT.

CDR3 nucleotide sequence: TGTGCCAGTAGTATAGGTGGAGGCAGGGGAGCCACTGAAGCTTTCTTT. Encoded protein: CASSIGGGRGATEAFF. The chain recombines TRBV19 with TRBJ1-1, with D tentatively TRBD1 (6 bases). CDR1 and CDR2 (germline): LNHDA, SQIVND (reference sequence). V lost 1 base and J lost 4, with 16 bases in between. This CDR3 is built from 16 residues.

This chain uses TRBV29-1 with TRBJ1-2; D is possibly TRBD1 (6 bases). V lost 5 bases and J 7 bases, leaving 17 bases between the germline ends. Germline-derived CDR1 and CDR2 are SQVTM and ANQGSEA. CDR3 length: 13 residues. The CDR3 DNA reads as TGCAGCGTTAGCCGGGGGGGGCTAGGTGGCTACACCTTC. Residues: CSVSRGGLGGYTF.

The V gene is TRBV9, the J gene TRBJ2-7, with TRBD2 identical over 13 bases. The germline CDR1 and CDR2 sequences are SGDLS and YYNGEE. After removal of 3 bases from V and 4 bases from J, the junction contained 13 bases not matched to a gene. The CDR3 runs to 18 residues. CDR3 nucleotide sequence: TGTGCCAGCAGCGGACCCGGACTAGCGGGAGAGGGGGTTTACGAGCAGTACTTC. Residues: CASSGPGLAGEGVYEQYF.

This clone was counted a few times. The chain joins TRBV6-1 to TRBJ1-5; D uncertain. Germline CDR1 is MNHNS and CDR2 is SASEGT. The CDR3 runs to 14 residues. With 10 bases removed from V and 0 bases from J, the gap between germline ends came to 13 bases. CDR3 amino acids: CATTAASSNQPQHF. The CDR3, as DNA: TGTGCCACTACGGCAGCGTCTAGCAATCAGCCCCAGCATTTT.

DNA for the CDR3: TGTGCCAGCTCACCTGAGGAGGGCCGCGGGGATACGCAGTATTTT. Protein product: CASSPEEGRGDTQYF. The chain recombines TRBV18 with TRBJ2-3; weak D call: TRBD2 (6 bases). This CDR3 is built from 15 residues. In germline, CDR1 is KGHSH, CDR2 LQKENI. V lost 3 bases and J lost 6, with 16 bases in between.

The J gene is TRBJ2-1, the V gene TRBV27, with 9 bases identical to TRBD2. CDR1 is MNHEY and CDR2 is SMNVEV in the germline V gene (reference sequence). CDR3 length: 16 amino acids. J lost 5 bases, V lost 5 bases, and 10 bases had no gene match. CDR3 DNA sequence: TGTGCCAGCAGTACCTGGACTAGCGACATAAACAATGAGCAGTTCTTC. Translating gives CASSTWTSDINNEQFF.

The chain is built from TRBV23-1 and TRBJ1-5, with 7 bases fitting TRBD1. TRBV23-1 is flagged as an ORF with uncertain function. Trimming removed 0 bases from V and 0 bases from J; junction bases left unmatched: 11. This CDR3 region has 19 residues. The DNA for the CDR3 is TGCGCCAGCAGTCAATCGACCCGCAAGGGGACAGATAGCAATCAGCCCCAGCATTTT. Translating it yields CASSQSTRKGTDSNQPQHF.

This clone has a single count. The chain carries TRBV7-8 and TRBJ1-5; D unresolved. CDR1 and CDR2 (germline): SGHVS, FQNEAQ. The CDR3 covers 15 residues. The V end was cut by 1 base, the J end by 2 bases, with 9 bases between. CDR3 nucleotides: TGTGCCAGCAGCTTAGGGACGCGGGGCAATCAGCCCCAGCATTTT. Amino acid sequence: CASSLGTRGNQPQHF.

This rearrangement joins TRBV30 to TRBJ2-7; 7 bases map to TRBD1. CDR1 is GTSNPN and CDR2 is SVGIG in the germline V gene (reference sequence). The CDR3 runs to 12 residues. V lost 5 bases, J lost 3 bases, and 4 bases stayed unmatched. The CDR3 DNA reads as TGTGCCTGGGGGGACAGCCTCTACGAGCAGTACTTC. It codes for CAWGDSLYEQYF.

The V gene is TRBV5-1, the J gene TRBJ2-3; the match to TRBD2 covers 10 bases. The CDR3 is made up of 15 amino acids. Germline lookup yields CDR1 SGHRS and CDR2 YFSETQ. V lost 1 base, J lost 6 bases, and 5 bases stayed unmatched. The CDR3: CASSLIGTSVDTQYF. Here the CDR3 DNA reads TGCGCCAGCAGCTTGATCGGGACTAGCGTCGATACGCAGTATTTT.

A single count supports this clone. The rearrangement links TRBV11-1 to TRBJ1-1; 7 nucleotides align to TRBD1. V shed 5 bases, J shed 3 bases, and the junction held 6 bases outside the gene matches. The CDR3 runs 14 residues. The germline V gene encodes CDR1 SGHAT and CDR2 FQDESV (reference sequence). Here the CDR3 DNA reads TGTGCCAGCAGCCTCCCAGGGGGGTACACTGAAGCTTTCTTT. Its protein product is CASSLPGGYTEAFF.

The genes are TRBV27 and TRBJ2-5, with 10 bases aligning to TRBD2. In germline, CDR1 is MNHEY, CDR2 SMNVEV (reference sequence). The trim removed 8 bases at V and 2 bases at J, leaving 8 bases unmatched. The CDR3 is 15 amino acids. The CDR3 coding sequence is TGTGCCAGCTGCAGGACTAGCGGCCAACAAGAGACCCAGTACTTC. This sequence encodes CASCRTSGQQETQYF.

V and J are TRBV6-6 and TRBJ1-2; 8 bases fit TRBD1. Losses at the gene ends were 6 bases for V and 8 bases for J; bases not matched to a gene: 14. This CDR3 has 15 residues. CDR1 is MNHNY and CDR2 is SVGAGI in the germline V gene (reference sequence). For the CDR3, the DNA is TGTGCCAGCAGACAGCACGGGACAGGCCGGCGAGGCTACACCTTC. Amino acids: CASRQHGTGRRGYTF.

The chain is built from TRBV2 and TRBJ2-7, with D possibly matching TRBD2 (6 bases). The CDR3 sequence is 15 residues long. Trimming cost V 6 bases and J 6 bases, with 21 bases left between them. CDR1 SNHLY and CDR2 FYNNEI come from the germline V gene. The CDR3 loop is CASRLQEGPPIEQYF. The CDR3 DNA sequence: TGTGCCAGCAGGTTACAGGAGGGACCGCCTATCGAGCAGTACTTC.

This clone was picked up one time. The V call is TRBV4-1, the J call TRBJ2-4, with a possible D match to TRBD2 (6 bases). Trimming took off 2 bases at V and 0 bases at J, with 14 bases between the two ends. Germline V gene sequence: CDR1 MGHRA, CDR2 YSYEKL. The CDR3 has 17 amino acids. CDR3 protein: CASSQPSQGLAKNIQYF. The DNA of the CDR3 is TGCGCCAGCAGCCAACCGTCTCAGGGACTAGCCAAAAACATTCAGTACTTC.

The J gene is TRBJ1-2, the V gene TRBV18; D might be TRBD1 (5 bases). The V gene's germline CDR1 is KGHSH and CDR2 LQKENI. This CDR3 spans 16 amino acids. The germline V and J ends were trimmed by 3 bases and 4 bases, with 18 bases remaining between them. In DNA, the CDR3 is TGTGCCAGCTCACCTTCGCGTGGGGCAGATCTCTATGGCTACACCTTC. Translation gives CASSPSRGADLYGYTF.